The entry below gives a single T cell receptor (beta chain) sequence along with its context. The data stem from a study of cytotoxic CD8 clonotypes in ibrutinib-treated CLL. TCRdb keeps only in-frame clones here, not all; method: immunoSEQ multiplex PCR. The repertoire holds 150,000 to 250,000 clones, with roughly 72% as singletons. This CDR3 is 14 amino acids long. Per the germline V gene, CDR1 is MDHEN and CDR2 is SYDVKM. Trimming removed 6 bases from V and 4 bases from J; junction bases left unmatched: 6. The TCR originated in a human donor with chronic lymphocytic leukemia. Sequencing was performed on PBMCs, taken after 24 months of ibrutinib treatment. This sequence joins TRBV28 and TRBJ1-3; 7 bases are shared with TRBD1. DNA for the CDR3: TGTGCCAGCAGGAAACAGGGGCCAGGAAACACCATATATTTT. Its translation: CASRKQGPGNTIYF.